This T cell receptor beta chain was sequenced in a study of OX40 agonist ivuxolimab in advanced cancers. Data came from immunoSEQ multiplex PCR; TCRdb stores just in-frame clones and leaves some out. The sample has some 64,000 clones; about 80% are singletons. CDR3 length equals 16 residues. V was cut by 3 bases and J by 0 bases, with 14 bases left in between. Germline V lookup: CDR1 KGHSH, CDR2 LQKENI. This clonotype was obtained from an adult with an advanced solid tumor such as melanoma, head and neck, liver or kidney cancer. Sequencing used CD4+ or CD8+ T cells sorted from blood, obtained in a trial of the OX40 agonist ivuxolimab. V and J are TRBV18 and TRBJ1-1; D remains unclear. This CDR3 is CASSPAGSAMNTEAFF. CDR3 bases: TGTGCCAGCTCACCGGCCGGGTCCGCAATGAACACTGAAGCTTTCTTT.